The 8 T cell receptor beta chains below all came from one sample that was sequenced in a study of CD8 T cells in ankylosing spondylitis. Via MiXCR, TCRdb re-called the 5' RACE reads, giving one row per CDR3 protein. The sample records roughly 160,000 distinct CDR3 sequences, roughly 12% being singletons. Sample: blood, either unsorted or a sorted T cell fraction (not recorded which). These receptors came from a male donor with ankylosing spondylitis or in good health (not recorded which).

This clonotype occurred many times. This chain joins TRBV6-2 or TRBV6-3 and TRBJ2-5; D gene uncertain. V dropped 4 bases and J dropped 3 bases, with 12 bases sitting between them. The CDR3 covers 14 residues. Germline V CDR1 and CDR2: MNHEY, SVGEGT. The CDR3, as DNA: TGTGCCAGCAGTTCGGGTGGGCCAGAAGAGACCCAGTACTTC. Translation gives CASSSGGPEETQYF.

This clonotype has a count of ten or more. DNA for the CDR3: TGTGCCAGCAGTTCCGGAGACAGGGCCCACGAGCAGTACTTC. Amino acid sequence: CASSSGDRAHEQYF. The rearrangement joins TRBV28 to TRBJ2-7; the match to TRBD1 covers 7 bases. The CDR3 runs to 14 residues. Trimming took 4 bases from V and 5 from J; bases not matched to a gene: 8. Germline CDR1 and CDR2: MDHEN and SYDVKM.

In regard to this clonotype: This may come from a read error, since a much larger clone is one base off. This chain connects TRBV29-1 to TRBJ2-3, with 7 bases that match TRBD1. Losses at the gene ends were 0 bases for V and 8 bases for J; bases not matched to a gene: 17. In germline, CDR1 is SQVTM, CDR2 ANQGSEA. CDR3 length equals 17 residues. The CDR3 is CSVEDLPGQIGAATQYF. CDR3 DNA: TGCAGCGTTGAAGATCTCCCGGGACAGATCGGGGCAGCTACGCAGTATTTT.

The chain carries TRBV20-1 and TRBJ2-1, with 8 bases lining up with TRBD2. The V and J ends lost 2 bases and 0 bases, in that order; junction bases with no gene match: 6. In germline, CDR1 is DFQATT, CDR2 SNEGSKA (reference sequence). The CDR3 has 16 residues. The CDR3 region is CSARYGGVSSYNEQFF. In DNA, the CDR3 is TGCAGTGCTAGATACGGGGGGGTAAGCTCCTACAATGAGCAGTTCTTC.

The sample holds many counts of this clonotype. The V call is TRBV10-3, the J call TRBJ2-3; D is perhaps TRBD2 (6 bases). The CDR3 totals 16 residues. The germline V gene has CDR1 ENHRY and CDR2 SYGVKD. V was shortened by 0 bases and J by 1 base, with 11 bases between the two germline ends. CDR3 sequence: CAISESNRGGTDTQYF. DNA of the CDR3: TGTGCCATCAGTGAGTCGAACCGCGGGGGCACAGATACGCAGTATTTT.

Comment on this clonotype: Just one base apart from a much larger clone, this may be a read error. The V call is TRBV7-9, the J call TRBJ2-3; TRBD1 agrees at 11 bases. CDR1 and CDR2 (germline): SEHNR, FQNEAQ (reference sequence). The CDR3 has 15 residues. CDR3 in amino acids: CSSSLGQGDTDTQYF. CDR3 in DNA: TGTTCCAGCAGCTTGGGACAGGGGGACACAGATACGCAGTATTTT.

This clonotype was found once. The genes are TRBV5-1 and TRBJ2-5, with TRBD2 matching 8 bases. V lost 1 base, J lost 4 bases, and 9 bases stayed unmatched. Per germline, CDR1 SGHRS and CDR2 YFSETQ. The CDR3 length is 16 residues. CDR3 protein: CASSLTSTGGRETQYF. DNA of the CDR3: TGCGCCAGCAGCTTGACCTCCACGGGAGGGAGAGAGACCCAGTACTTC.

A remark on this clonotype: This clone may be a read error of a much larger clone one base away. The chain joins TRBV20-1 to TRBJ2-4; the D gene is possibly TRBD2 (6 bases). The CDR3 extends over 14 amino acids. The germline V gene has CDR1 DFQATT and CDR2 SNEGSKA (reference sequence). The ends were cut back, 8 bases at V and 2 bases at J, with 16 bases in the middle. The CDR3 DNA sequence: TGCAGTACCCAAGACGGGGGTCCCAAAAACATTCAGTACTTC. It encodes CSTQDGGPKNIQYF.